This TCR beta chain was retrieved from a study of regulatory T cells in long-lasting Graves disease. General observations from the study: Few sampled subjects may have lowered accuracy. More public clonotypes were shared by persistent patients (2,741) than by new patients (approximately 1,000).

Through Arm-PCR of CDR3 regions and iRepertoire HTBI primers, TCR beta libraries were built. Using its own MiXCR run on the multiplex PCR reads, TCRdb lists one record per CDR3 protein. The sample records over 450,000 distinct CDR3 sequences, approximately 12% being singletons. This CDR3 contains 14 residues. The V end lost 1 base, the J end lost 12 bases, and 16 bases lay between the germline ends. Germline V gene lookup returns CDR1 LGHDT and CDR2 YNNKEL (reference sequence). This clonotype was observed at least ten times. Its antigen is not identified. Regarding time point: newly diagnosed GD, antithyroid drugs for less than 3 months. From PBMCs, RNA was extracted and then used to make the TCR library. These sequences were also reported in another study, on T cells in Graves' hyperthyroidism and ophthalmopathy. As that report states: The TCR CDR3 first-round RT-PCR relied on the HTBI primer set.

The rearrangement links TRBV3-1 to TRBJ2-1; D is ambiguous. Specimen: peripheral blood mononuclear cells (PBMCs), collected at new diagnosis, from a patient treated with antithyroid drugs. This sequence originates from a woman between 25 and 40 years old with Graves disease. The CDR3 bases are TGTGCCAGCAGCCAAGGGAGCTGGCGGCTCTGGCAGTTCTTC. Translated: CASSQGSWRLWQFF.